This passage covers 3 T cell receptor beta chains from one sample sequenced in a study of CD8 T cells in Susac syndrome. An input of about 0.45 to 1 ug of RNA was subjected to reverse transcription using random hexamers. Via MiXCR, TCRdb re-called the immunoSEQ multiplex PCR reads, giving one row per CDR3 protein. The data contain about 190,000 distinct CDR3 sequences, 85% to 95% of them singletons. Sequencing input: CD4+ T cells from PBMCs. Every receptor here comes from a human donor in good health.

The chain couples TRBV29-1 to TRBJ2-2; D is unresolved. CDR1 and CDR2 from the germline V gene are SQVTM and ANQGSEA. The CDR3 has 13 residues. V lost 3 bases, J lost 1 base, and 6 bases lay in between. The CDR3 sequence is CSVDPGNTGELFF. The CDR3 DNA reads as TGCAGCGTTGACCCAGGGAACACCGGGGAGCTGTTTTTT.

This chain uses TRBV27 with TRBJ1-5, with D perhaps TRBD1 (5 bases). The length of the CDR3 is 16 residues. Deletions cut 5 bases from V and 4 bases from J, with 18 bases between. Germline V gives CDR1 MNHEY, CDR2 SMNVEV (reference sequence). CDR3 DNA sequence: TGTGCCAGCAGTCCCTCCCTGGGACGTGGAAATCAGCCCCAGCATTTT. It translates to CASSPSLGRGNQPQHF.

This clonotype was detected once. This chain connects TRBV25-1 to TRBJ2-1; possibly TRBD1 for D (5 bases). The CDR3 extends over 18 amino acids. The germline V and J ends were trimmed by 1 base and 0 bases, with 16 bases remaining between them. Germline V gene sequence: CDR1 MGHDK, CDR2 SYGVNS. CDR3 sequence (DNA): TGTGCCAGCAGTGAATCCGGCGACAGTTGGGGCTCCTACAATGAGCAGTTCTTC. This encodes CASSESGDSWGSYNEQFF.